This T cell receptor (beta chain) was obtained from a study of PD-L1 blockade in urothelial cancer. Turning to the study itself: Samples of blood were analyzed 3 weeks (second dose) and 6 weeks after treatment start.

Urothelial carcinoma affected the patients, and it was locally advanced or metastatic. Germline-derived CDR1 and CDR2 are SEHNR and FQNEAQ (reference sequence). Deletions cut 3 bases from V and 7 bases from J, with 12 bases between. The CDR3 sequence is 14 residues long. This clone was found a few times. Assay used: immunoSEQ multiplex PCR; TCRdb lists only in-frame clones, some missing. The sample has fewer than 130,000 clones; approximately 86% are singletons. The chain combines TRBV7-9 with TRBJ1-4; no definite D call. This receptor was identified in a man aged 50 to 59 with urothelial cancer. The source was PBMCs, collected around atezolizumab (anti-PD-L1) treatment. The CDR3 loop reads CASSFDNGGEKLFF. CDR3 bases: TGTGCCAGCAGCTTCGACAACGGTGGTGAAAAACTGTTTTTT.